This T cell receptor (beta chain) is from a study of tumor-infiltrating lymphocytes in primary liver carcinoma. RNA and DNA were co-extracted from 20-30 mg of unsorted bulk tissue. This clonotype showed up many times. Its antigen is not known. Study conclusions and caveats: Tumor top-250-clone fractions significantly exceeded those of blood (p = 0.039).

Using a constant-region primer together with ProtoScript II reverse transcriptase, TCR beta cDNA was made from around 500 ng of total RNA. Three nested multiplex PCR rounds, a slightly modified ARM-PCR method, built the TCR beta libraries. TCRdb used MiXCR to reprocess the multiplex PCR reads, holding one entry per CDR3 protein. The sample carries about 120,000 distinct CDR3 sequences, around two thirds recorded once. The TCR originated in a woman aged 55-70 years with primary liver carcinoma and hepatitis B virus infection. Sequencing was performed on liver tumor tissue from sampling region 1. Subset specified: tumor region T1, superior pole.

The CDR3 coding sequence is TGTGCCAGCAGTACCCAGGGCAGGGCCGTCTATGGCTACACCTTC. The encoded protein is CASSTQGRAVYGYTF. This chain links TRBV12-3 or TRBV12-4 with TRBJ1-2; a weak D match, TRBD1 (5 bases). V was clipped by 5 bases and J by 4 bases, with 17 bases between them. This CDR3 is built from 15 residues.